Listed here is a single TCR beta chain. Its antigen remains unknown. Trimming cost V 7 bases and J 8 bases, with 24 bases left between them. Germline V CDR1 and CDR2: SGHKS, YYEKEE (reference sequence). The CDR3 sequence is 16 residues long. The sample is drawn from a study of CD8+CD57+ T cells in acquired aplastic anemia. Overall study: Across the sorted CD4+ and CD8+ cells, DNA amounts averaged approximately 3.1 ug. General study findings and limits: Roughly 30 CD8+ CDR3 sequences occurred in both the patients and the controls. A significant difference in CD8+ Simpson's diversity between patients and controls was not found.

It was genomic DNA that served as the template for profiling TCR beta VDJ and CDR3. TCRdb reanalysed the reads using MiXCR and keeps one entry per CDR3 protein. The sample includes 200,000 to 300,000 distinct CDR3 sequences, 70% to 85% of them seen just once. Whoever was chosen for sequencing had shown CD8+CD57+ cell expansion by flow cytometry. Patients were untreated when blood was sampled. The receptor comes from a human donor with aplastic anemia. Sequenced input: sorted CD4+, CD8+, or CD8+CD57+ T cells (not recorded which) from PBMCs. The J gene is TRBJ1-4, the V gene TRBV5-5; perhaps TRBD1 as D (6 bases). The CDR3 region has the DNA TGTGCCAGCGTACCGAGCGAGGGGGGGCTCAGGGAAAAACTGTTTTTT. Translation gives CASVPSEGGLREKLFF.